This passage covers 3 T cell receptor beta chains from one sample sequenced in a study of graft-versus-host responses after intestinal transplantation. Libraries were prepared by immunoSEQ multiplex PCR; TCRdb keeps only in-frame clonotypes and omits some of them. Here the sample spans some 93,000 clones, 91% being singletons. Antigens for these TCRs are unknown. The source material was unstimulated CD8+ T cells sorted from spleen or lymph node cells, sampled before intestinal transplant. The receptor source for this set is a human donor who received an intestinal transplant.

The CDR3 nucleotides are TGTGCCAGCAGCTTAGGGGCTAGCGGGCCGCAAGAGACCCAGTACTTC. Protein sequence: CASSLGASGPQETQYF. This chain joins TRBV7-9 and TRBJ2-5, with TRBD2 matching 8 bases. Trimming took 1 base from V and 2 from J; bases not matched to a gene: 6. Germline V gives CDR1 SEHNR, CDR2 FQNEAQ (reference sequence). The CDR3 runs to 16 residues.

The CDR3 here is CASSLTSTGETQYF. Here the CDR3 DNA reads TGTGCCAGCAGCTTAACATCCACGGGGGAGACCCAGTACTTC. The genes are TRBV13 and TRBJ2-5; weak D call: TRBD2 (5 bases). Germline values: CDR1 PRHDT, CDR2 FYEKMQ (reference sequence). The germline V and J ends were trimmed by 2 bases and 5 bases, with 12 bases remaining between them. CDR3 length equals 14 residues.

V gene TRBV5-8 combines with J gene TRBJ1-1; TRBD1 is a possible D gene (6 bases). Trimming took off 8 bases at V and 8 bases at J, with 16 bases between the two ends. The CDR3 runs to 12 residues. The V gene's germline CDR1 is SGHTS and CDR2 YDEGEE. This CDR3 reads CASSPGDPEAFF. CDR3 nucleotides: TGTGCCAGTTCGCCAGGGGACCCCGAAGCTTTCTTT.